The subject of this entry is one TCR beta chain. The V gene lost 4 bases and the J gene lost 11 bases, with 9 bases spanning the gap. The CDR3 runs to 11 residues. Germline CDR1 LNHDA, CDR2 SQIVND (reference sequence). The data belong to a study of blood T cell repertoires in COVID-19. In the authors' workflow: Estimated nucleated cell counts came from reference gene primer amplification. Libraries were prepared by immunoSEQ multiplex PCR; TCRdb keeps only in-frame clonotypes and omits some of them. The DNA gave D and trimming, while V, J and clone size come from that table. The sample lists 270,000 or so clones; less than 90% were seen once.

This TCR was sampled from a woman aged 25-40 years with COVID-19, enrolled during active disease. This sequence joins TRBV19 and TRBJ1-5; a possible D gene is TRBD1 (5 bases). The material sequenced was peripheral blood. CDR3 DNA sequence: TGTGCCAGTAGTACAGGGCCTGCCCAGCATTTT. It specifies CASSTGPAQHF.